This record covers a single TCR beta chain. Its antigen remains unknown. Template switching, a step in the protocol, added a universal primer site, and cDNA carried unique molecular identifiers. TCRdb re-analysed the 5' RACE reads in MiXCR, keeping a single row per CDR3 protein. There are 1.5 million to 2 million distinct CDR3 sequences in the sample; around a third occur only once, and around 0.25% lies in the top ten. The data were taken from a study of identical twins. V dropped 3 bases and J dropped 3; count of bases not matched to a gene: 9. This CDR3 spans 16 amino acids. CDR1 and CDR2 (germline): MNHEY, SMNVEV (reference sequence). General study results and limits: Instead of following the same donors, the conclusions were based on cross-sectional statistical analysis. Within twin pairs, the out-of-frame alpha sequences they shared showed excess low generation probability. Diverse VJ usage suggested most zero-insertion clonotypes were not invariant T cells.

The V gene is TRBV27, the J gene TRBJ2-3, with 7 bases fitting TRBD1. What was sequenced was cord blood. This receptor was obtained from a newborn girl in good health. The CDR3 nucleotides are TGTGCCAGCAGTTTGGTTGGCAGGGGGTGGACAGATACGCAGTATTTT. Encoded protein: CASSLVGRGWTDTQYF.